This passage covers 30 T cell receptor beta chains from one sample sequenced in a study of T cells in Graves' hyperthyroidism and ophthalmopathy. Amplification yielded TCR beta CDR3 regions, with RNA transcripts as the source. In the first-round RT-PCR of the TCR CDR3, the HTBI primer set was used. TCRdb re-derived calls from the multiplex PCR reads in MiXCR, one entry per CDR3 protein. The sample records about 760,000 distinct CDR3 sequences, approximately 36% being singletons. The sequenced sample was blood. The receptors stem from a woman in her forties with Graves' hyperthyroidism.

This clonotype appeared a few times. The chain combines TRBV10-3 with TRBJ2-2, with 8 bases fitting TRBD2. Germline values: CDR1 ENHRY, CDR2 SYGVKD. The V gene end was trimmed by 10 bases and the J gene end by 0 bases; junction bases not matched to a gene: 4. This CDR3 has 14 amino acids. The CDR3 is CASAGGPNTGELFF. The CDR3 DNA reads TGTGCCAGTGCGGGAGGACCGAACACCGGGGAGCTGTTTTTT.

V and J are TRBV9 and TRBJ1-5; the D is unclear. The germline V and J ends were trimmed by 5 bases and 14 bases, with 20 bases remaining between them. The CDR3 runs to 13 residues. CDR1 and CDR2 from the germline V gene are SGDLS and YYNGEE. CDR3 coding DNA: TGTGCCAGCAGTAGACCGCCTAGCAGCCACGAGCATTTT. Encoded protein: CASSRPPSSHEHF.

The gene calls are TRBV7-2 and TRBJ1-4; D call uncertain. There are 12 residues in the CDR3. Trimming pared 5 bases from V and 8 bases from J, leaving 9 bases between. Looked up from germline, CDR1 is SGHTA and CDR2 is FQGNSA. The CDR3 DNA follows: TGTGCCAGCAGCCAGGATGTCGAAAAACTGTTTTTT. Residues: CASSQDVEKLFF.

The V and J genes are TRBV12-3 or TRBV12-4 and TRBJ2-2, with D hard to call. The length of the CDR3 is 15 residues. V lost 5 bases and J lost 3, with 13 bases in between. CDR3 residues: CASSGSGRHTGELFF. The CDR3 DNA follows: TGTGCCAGCAGTGGATCAGGCAGACACACCGGGGAGCTGTTTTTT.

The V and J genes are TRBV12-3 or TRBV12-4 and TRBJ2-2, with 13 bases fitting TRBD2. The V gene end was trimmed by 5 bases and the J gene end by 14 bases; junction bases not matched to a gene: 5. The CDR3 has 13 amino acids. Here the CDR3 reads CASSTRTSGGLFF. DNA of the CDR3: TGTGCCAGCAGTACCCGGACTAGCGGGGGTCTGTTTTTT.

This chain uses TRBV20-1 with TRBJ2-5, with D perhaps TRBD1 (5 bases). The germline V gene encodes CDR1 DFQATT and CDR2 SNEGSKA (reference sequence). The CDR3 has 14 residues. V lost 6 bases and J lost 2, with 16 bases in between. CDR3 sequence: CSASGNQGQETQYF. The CDR3, as DNA: TGCAGTGCCAGTGGGAATCAGGGTCAAGAGACCCAGTACTTC.

Concerning this clonotype itself: A much larger clone lies one base from this, so it may be a read error. The chain carries TRBV10-3 and TRBJ1-1, with D perhaps TRBD1 (5 bases). This CDR3 has 17 residues. Germline CDR1 and CDR2: ENHRY and SYGVKD. The CDR3 region is CAISESQAKGMNTEASF. CDR3 DNA sequence: TGTGCCATCAGTGAGTCTCAGGCGAAGGGGATGAACACTGAAGCTTCCTTT.

The chain has TRBV10-3 and TRBJ1-1, with D maybe TRBD1 (5 bases). Trimming took off 5 bases at V and 7 bases at J, with 17 bases between the two ends. CDR3 size: 14 residues. The germline V gene has CDR1 ENHRY and CDR2 SYGVKD. In DNA, the CDR3 is TGTGCCATCAGTCCCCTGGGGGATTGGGGTGAAGCTTTCTTT. It codes for CAISPLGDWGEAFF.

This clonotype came up a few times. This sequence joins TRBV12-3 or TRBV12-4 and TRBJ1-1, with 7 nucleotides matching TRBD1. Trimming at V came to 7 bases and at J to 5 bases, leaving 10 bases not matched to a gene. There are 14 residues in the CDR3. The CDR3 region has the DNA TGTGCCAGCAAAGAACCAGGGGGAAAGACTGAAGCTTTCTTT. This encodes CASKEPGGKTEAFF.

The V call is TRBV5-1, the J call TRBJ1-4; D is possibly TRBD1 (6 bases). The CDR3 is 16 residues long. Germline CDR1 reads SGHRS; CDR2 reads YFSETQ. The V gene lost 3 bases and the J gene lost 0 bases, with 12 bases spanning the gap. The CDR3 DNA reads TGCGCCAGCAGCTCTACAGGGAGGTCAACTAATGAAAAACTGTTTTTT. Its translation: CASSSTGRSTNEKLFF. Filled out from reference TRBV5-1 and TRBJ1-4, the complete variable domain reads KAGVTQTPRYLIKTRGQQVTLSCSPISGHRSVSWYQQTPGQGLQFLFEYFSETQRNKGNFPGRFSGRQFSNSRSEMNVSTLELGDSALYLCASSSTGRSTNEKLFFGSGTQLSVL.

This clonotype was seen a few times. The rearrangement links TRBV7-8 to TRBJ1-5; TRBD1 is a possible D gene (6 bases). The V gene lost 2 bases and the J gene lost 1 base, with 12 bases spanning the gap. The V gene's germline CDR1 is SGHVS and CDR2 FQNEAQ. The CDR3 extends over 16 amino acids. The DNA of the CDR3 is TGTGCCAGCAGCTTACGGACAGAACAAAGCAATCAGCCCCAGCATTTT. Its translation: CASSLRTEQSNQPQHF.

This clonotype has more than one count but fewer than ten. The chain combines TRBV5-1 with TRBJ2-7; the match to TRBD1 covers 7 bases. Germline V lookup: CDR1 SGHRS, CDR2 YFSETQ. Trimming at V came to 3 bases and at J to 4 bases, leaving 19 bases not matched to a gene. The CDR3 runs to 18 residues. In nucleotides, the CDR3 is TGCGCCAGCAGCTCCTCTCGAGGTGTGCGACAGGGTAATTACGAGCAGTACTTC. It is translated as CASSSSRGVRQGNYEQYF.

Many counts were recorded for this clonotype. The chain carries TRBV29-1 and TRBJ1-3; D gene unclear. Germline lookup yields CDR1 SQVTM and CDR2 ANQGSEA. The V and J ends lost 4 bases and 1 base respectively, with 5 bases between them. The CDR3 runs 12 residues. CDR3 nucleotide sequence: TGCAGCGTTGGTCAGTCTGGAAACACCATATATTTT. Translation: CSVGQSGNTIYF.

This chain connects TRBV12-3 or TRBV12-4 to TRBJ1-5; 8 nucleotides line up with TRBD1. V lost 1 base to trimming and J lost 4 bases; unmatched junction nucleotides: 6. This CDR3 spans 16 amino acids. The CDR3 DNA reads TGTGCCAGCAGTTTAGGGACAGGGAGAGATAATCAGCCCCAGCATTTT. It translates to CASSLGTGRDNQPQHF.

As to this clonotype: One junction end does not reproduce the germline sequence, and a read error may be involved. The genes are TRBV7-9 and TRBJ1-2; D is possibly TRBD1 (6 bases). CDR3 length: 15 amino acids. Germline V gene lookup returns CDR1 SEHNR and CDR2 FQNEAQ (reference sequence). DNA for the CDR3: TGCGCCAGCAGCCAAGATTGGCAGGGGTATCATGGCTACACCTTC. Translation gives CASSQDWQGYHGYTF.

The sample holds a few counts of this clonotype. The chain has TRBV20-1 and TRBJ1-4; perhaps TRBD1 as D (6 bases). This CDR3 region has 13 residues. From germline, CDR1 is DFQATT and CDR2 SNEGSKA (reference sequence). The V and J ends lost 3 bases and 5 bases respectively, with 10 bases between them. The CDR3 DNA reads TGCAGTGCTAGTGAGAGGGGGAATGAAAAACTGTTTTTT. Residues: CSASERGNEKLFF.

A word on this clonotype: The conserved closing phenylalanine or tryptophan is absent in this CDR3, likely reflecting a read error. The chain recombines TRBV7-9 with TRBJ1-1, with a possible D match to TRBD1 (5 bases). There are 14 residues in the CDR3. Germline CDR1 reads SEHNR; CDR2 reads FQNEAQ (reference sequence). The CDR3 sequence: CVSSLAGLNTEAFL. The CDR3 nucleotides are TGTGTCAGCAGCTTAGCAGGGTTGAACACTGAAGCTTTCCTT.

The V gene is TRBV20-1, the J gene TRBJ2-5, with no clear D. The CDR3 has 14 residues. V lost 4 bases and J lost 0, with 12 bases in between. The germline CDR1 and CDR2 sequences are DFQATT and SNEGSKA (reference sequence). CDR3 DNA sequence: TGCAGTGCTATGACAAAAGGGTACCAAGAGACCCAGTACTTC. Translating it yields CSAMTKGYQETQYF.

The chain employs TRBV19 and TRBJ2-3; TRBD1 or TRBD2 may be the D gene (5 bases each). This CDR3 is 12 amino acids long. Trimming stripped 8 bases from V and 5 bases from J, with 11 bases between. Germline CDR1 is LNHDA and CDR2 is SQIVND (reference sequence). CDR3 DNA: TGTGCCAGTGCCGGGACCCAAGATACGCAGTATTTT. Translation gives CASAGTQDTQYF. The complete variable domain, with remaining parts taken from reference TRBV19 and TRBJ2-3, reads DGGITQSPKYLFRKEGQNVTLSCEQNLNHDAMYWYRQDPGQGLRLIYYSQIVNDFQKGDIAEGYSVSREKKESFPLTVTSAQKNPTAFYLCASAGTQDTQYFGPGTRLTVL.

The chain is built from TRBV7-6 and TRBJ2-7; 11 bases align to TRBD1. The V gene's germline CDR1 is SGHVS and CDR2 FNYEAQ. The J segment lost 3 bases and the V segment lost 2 bases, leaving 3 bases of the junction unmatched. The CDR3 is 15 amino acids. The CDR3 DNA sequence: TGTGCCAGCAGCTTACTGGGACAGGGGGACTACGAGCAGTACTTC. Protein sequence: CASSLLGQGDYEQYF.

In this sample, this clonotype turned up a few times. The rearrangement uses TRBV20-1 and TRBJ1-1, with no clear D. Germline lookup yields CDR1 DFQATT and CDR2 SNEGSKA (reference sequence). V gave up 2 bases and J gave up 1 base, with 8 bases separating them. CDR3 size: 13 residues. The CDR3 DNA reads TGCAGTGCTAGACTTCCGGCGAACACTGAAGCTTTCTTT. As protein: CSARLPANTEAFF.

This rearrangement joins TRBV29-1 to TRBJ2-7; 10 bases line up with TRBD1. Germline CDR1 SQVTM, CDR2 ANQGSEA. This CDR3 is 13 amino acids long. With V trimmed by 6 bases and J by 2 bases, 4 bases remained unmatched. CDR3 amino acids: CSVRDRGAYEQYF. CDR3 DNA: TGCAGCGTACGGGACAGGGGTGCCTACGAGCAGTACTTC.

This clonotype was observed many times. This sequence joins TRBV12-3 or TRBV12-4 and TRBJ1-2; D perhaps matches TRBD1 (5 bases). Between the trimmed V and J ends, which lost 7 bases and 8 bases, there was a span of 17 bases. The CDR3 covers 13 residues. The CDR3 DNA follows: TGTGCCAGCACCCCTGGGGCGCTGGGAGGCTACACCTTC. Translation: CASTPGALGGYTF.

This chain links TRBV10-3 with TRBJ2-2; 8 bases are shared with TRBD1. The CDR3 is 14 amino acids. The germline V gene encodes CDR1 ENHRY and CDR2 SYGVKD. Germline trimming cut 10 bases from V and 7 bases from J; bases unmatched to any gene: 11. The CDR3 coding sequence is TGTGCCACATCCGCCTCGGACAGGGACGGGGAGCTGTTTTTT. Translating it yields CATSASDRDGELFF.

This clonotype was recorded at least ten times. The chain couples TRBV6-5 to TRBJ1-2; possibly TRBD1 for D (5 bases). V was cut by 5 bases and J by 5 bases, with 15 bases left in between. CDR1 and CDR2 (germline): MNHEY, SVGAGI. The CDR3 runs 14 residues. CDR3: CASSPTGGNYGYTF. For the CDR3, the DNA is TGTGCCAGCAGTCCTACCGGGGGGAATTATGGCTACACCTTC.

Comments on this clonotype: One junction end does not reproduce the germline sequence, and a read error may be involved. The chain employs TRBV7-9 and TRBJ1-2; TRBD1 is a possible D gene (5 bases). The germline V gene encodes CDR1 SEHNR and CDR2 FQNEAQ (reference sequence). This CDR3 spans 15 amino acids. CDR3 nucleotides: TGCGCCAGCAGCCGCCTTGGGGGGGGTGCGTATGGCTACACCTTC. Its protein product is CASSRLGGGAYGYTF.

The chain has TRBV11-2 and TRBJ1-1; D not certain. With 2 bases removed from V and 4 bases from J, the gap between germline ends came to 11 bases. CDR1 and CDR2 from the germline V gene are SGHAT and FQNNGV. The length of the CDR3 is 14 residues. The CDR3 bases are TGTGCCAGCAGCTTAACGCTTTTCGGCACTGAAGCTTTCTTT. The encoded protein is CASSLTLFGTEAFF.

This clonotype was seen a handful of times. Given a much more abundant clone one base away, this may be a read error. The rearrangement links TRBV7-8 to TRBJ2-5; 7 nucleotides line up with TRBD2. CDR1 and CDR2 (germline): SGHVS, FQNEAQ. With V trimmed by 5 bases and J by 4 bases, 7 bases remained unmatched. This CDR3 spans 14 amino acids. The CDR3 loop reads CASSQIGGRETQYF. The CDR3 region has the DNA TGTGCCAGCAGCCAAATTGGCGGGAGAGAGACCCAGTACTTC. The full variable domain, rest sourced from reference TRBV7-8 and TRBJ2-5, is GAGVSQSPRYKVAKRGQDVALRCDPISGHVSLFWYQQALGQGPEFLTYFQNEAQLDKSGLPSDRFFAERPEGSVSTLKIQRTQQEDSAVYLCASSQIGGRETQYFGPGTRLLVL.

This clonotype was observed many times. The chain carries TRBV7-9 and TRBJ2-7; D is undetermined. CDR1 is SEHNR, CDR2 FQNEAQ, per germline (reference sequence). The CDR3 spans 12 residues. The V and J ends lost 1 base and 6 bases respectively, with 7 bases between them. DNA of the CDR3: TGTGCCAGCAGCTTAGAGACACCCGAGCAGTACTTC. Protein: CASSLETPEQYF.

This clonotype was detected a few times. The chain is built from TRBV30 and TRBJ2-5; D gene ambiguous. The CDR3 length is 10 residues. The germline V and J ends were trimmed by 5 bases and 7 bases, with 8 bases remaining between them. Germline loops: CDR1 GTSNPN, CDR2 SVGIG (reference sequence). CDR3 residues: CAWWAGTQYF. For the CDR3, the DNA is TGTGCCTGGTGGGCTGGGACCCAGTACTTC.